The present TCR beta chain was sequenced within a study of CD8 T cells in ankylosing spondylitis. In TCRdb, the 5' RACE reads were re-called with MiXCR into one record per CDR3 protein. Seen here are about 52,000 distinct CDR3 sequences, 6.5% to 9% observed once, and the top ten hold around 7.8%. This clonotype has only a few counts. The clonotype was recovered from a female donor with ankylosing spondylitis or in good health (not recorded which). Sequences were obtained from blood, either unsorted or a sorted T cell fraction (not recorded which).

In DNA form, the CDR3 reads TGTGCCAGCAGCCGCGACGGAAGCTCCTACAATGAGCAGTTCTTC. As protein: CASSRDGSSYNEQFF. The chain uses TRBV7-2 and TRBJ2-1; D call uncertain. The CDR3 extends over 15 amino acids. The V gene's germline CDR1 is SGHTA and CDR2 FQGNSA. V lost 5 bases to trimming and J lost 0 bases, with 11 bases between them.